Following are 19 T cell receptor beta chains from one sample sequenced in a study of immune evolution from preneoplasia to lung adenocarcinoma (dated by TCRdb to the early 2020s). The library was generated by the immunoSEQ multiplex PCR assay. Drawn from immuneACCESS, this table holds only the in-frame rearrangements with V and J called that TCRdb kept. Clones are partly lost; checked studies trace under half to an unresolved V gene and leave the rest unexplained. Across this sample there are some 5,000 clones, with around 81% seen only once. The top ten constitute more than 9% of the sample. Sequencing used FFPE adjacent normal lung tissue. The receptors here all came from a donor of 70 years or more with lung adenocarcinoma.

This chain connects TRBV20-1 to TRBJ1-1; no definite D call. The length of the CDR3 is 11 residues. Germline V gene data show CDR1 as DFQATT and CDR2 as SNEGSKA (reference sequence). V lost 3 bases and J 6 bases, leaving 8 bases between the germline ends. CDR3 sequence (DNA): TGCAGTGCTAGGCGGGTTTCTGAAGCTTTCTTT. It encodes CSARRVSEAFF.

The V call is TRBV30, the J call TRBJ1-1; no clear D gene. This CDR3 has 13 amino acids. The germline V and J ends were trimmed by 5 bases and 1 base, with 11 bases remaining between them. CDR1 and CDR2 (germline): GTSNPN, SVGIG (reference sequence). The CDR3 region has the DNA TGTGCCTGGGATCTAGGGCGGAACACTGAAGCTTTCTTT. It is translated as CAWDLGRNTEAFF.

This clone has only a few counts. The chain uses TRBV4-1 and TRBJ2-5; 12 bases map to TRBD2. Germline CDR1 is MGHRA and CDR2 is YSYEKL. The V gene end was trimmed by 4 bases and the J gene end by 3 bases; junction bases not matched to a gene: 9. The CDR3 extends over 17 amino acids. CDR3 amino acids: CASSLLWLAGGEETQYF. CDR3 bases: TGCGCCAGCAGCCTCCTCTGGCTAGCGGGAGGGGAAGAGACCCAGTACTTC.

This clone was observed a handful of times. The chain combines TRBV4-3 with TRBJ1-1, with 7 bases that match TRBD1. V shed 2 bases, J shed 1 base, and the junction held 7 bases outside the gene matches. This CDR3 has 16 residues. Germline values: CDR1 LGHNA, CDR2 YSLEER. As DNA, the CDR3 is TGCGCCAGCAGCCAATACACCGGGACAGAGAACACTGAAGCTTTCTTT. Its protein is CASSQYTGTENTEAFF.

This chain links TRBV19 with TRBJ1-1, with D possibly TRBD1 on 6 matching bases. CDR3 size: 15 residues. Germline V lookup: CDR1 LNHDA, CDR2 SQIVND (reference sequence). V was shortened by 4 bases and J by 1 base, with 13 bases between the two germline ends. The CDR3 sequence: CASSNRETGNTEAFF. CDR3 coding DNA: TGTGCCAGTAGTAACCGCGAGACAGGGAACACTGAAGCTTTCTTT.

The V gene is TRBV9, the J gene TRBJ2-3; 11 bases line up with TRBD2. V shed 3 bases and J 2 bases; nucleotides not matched to a gene: 11. CDR3 length: 18 residues. Germline assignment: CDR1 SGDLS and CDR2 YYNGEE. CDR3 DNA: TGTGCCAGCAGCGCCCGGGGGACTAGCGGCTTTTACACAGATACGCAGTATTTT. Translated: CASSARGTSGFYTDTQYF. The full variable domain, in which reference TRBV9 and TRBJ2-3 provide the parts outside the CDR3, is DSGVTQTPKHLITATGQRVTLRCSPRSGDLSVYWYQQSLDQGLQFLIQYYNGEERAKGNILERFSAQQFPDLHSELNLSSLELGDSALYFCASSARGTSGFYTDTQYFGPGTRLTVL.

V is TRBV4-1 and J is TRBJ2-7, with 7 bases identical to TRBD1. With V trimmed by 4 bases and J by 5 bases, 5 bases remained unmatched. The germline V gene has CDR1 MGHRA and CDR2 YSYEKL. This CDR3 is 13 amino acids long. The CDR3 sequence is CASSRDRPNEQYF. CDR3 nucleotide sequence: TGCGCCAGCAGCCGGGACAGACCTAACGAGCAGTACTTC.

The rearrangement uses TRBV4-2 and TRBJ2-6; D is perhaps TRBD2 (5 bases). V lost 1 base, J lost 0 bases, and 7 bases lay in between. Looked up from germline, CDR1 is LGHNA and CDR2 is YNFKEQ. This CDR3 has 16 residues. The CDR3 region is CASSQGGSSGANVLTF. In DNA, the CDR3 is TGTGCCAGCAGCCAAGGCGGGTCCTCTGGGGCCAACGTCCTGACTTTC.

This chain uses TRBV28 with TRBJ2-3; D gene uncertain. CDR1 is MDHEN, CDR2 SYDVKM, per germline. Trimming shortened V by 5 bases and J by 6 bases, and 21 bases separated the two germline ends. The CDR3 sequence is 16 residues long. The DNA of the CDR3 is TGTGCCAGCAGTCCCTTGTCAGTCCGAGGTCGGGATACGCAGTATTTT. This gives the protein CASSPLSVRGRDTQYF.

The gene calls are TRBV27 and TRBJ1-2; 7 bases agree with TRBD1. Germline-derived CDR1 and CDR2 are MNHEY and SMNVEV (reference sequence). The CDR3 has 13 amino acids. V lost 6 bases, J lost 8 bases, and 9 bases stayed unmatched. The CDR3 nucleotides are TGTGCCAGCAGACCGACGAGGGGGCGGGGCTACACCTTC. It encodes CASRPTRGRGYTF.

The chain recombines TRBV27 with TRBJ2-1; 10 nucleotides align to TRBD2. The CDR3 has 14 residues. CDR1 MNHEY and CDR2 SMNVEV come from the germline V gene (reference sequence). After removal of 5 bases from V and 12 bases from J, the junction contained 10 bases not matched to a gene. The CDR3 nucleotides read TGTGCCAGCAGTGTAGCGGGAGGCAGGGCGGCGCAGTTCTTC. Protein: CASSVAGGRAAQFF.

The chain is built from TRBV19 and TRBJ1-3; the D is unclear. In germline, CDR1 is LNHDA, CDR2 SQIVND (reference sequence). Trimming shortened V by 7 bases and J by 2 bases, and 15 bases separated the two germline ends. This CDR3 contains 15 residues. CDR3 in amino acids: CASTPLAGPGNTIYF. In DNA form, the CDR3 reads TGTGCCAGTACCCCGCTTGCAGGCCCTGGAAACACCATATATTTT.

The chain joins TRBV5-1 to TRBJ1-2; D is possibly TRBD1 (5 bases). The CDR3 length is 14 residues. Per the germline V gene, CDR1 is SGHRS and CDR2 is YFSETQ. The ends were cut back, 4 bases at V and 4 bases at J, with 14 bases in the middle. The CDR3, as DNA: TGCGCCAGCAGCAGGGCCCGGGACGTCTATGGCTACACCTTC. Amino acids: CASSRARDVYGYTF.

Turning to this clone: Its ends do not fully match the called genes, so a read error is possible. The V gene is TRBV27, the J gene TRBJ1-1; D possibly corresponds to TRBD1 (5 bases). This CDR3 is 17 amino acids long. Germline CDR1 is MNHEY and CDR2 is SMNVEV (reference sequence). The chain's CDR3 is CASSFLGLWGENTEAFF. DNA of the CDR3: TGTGCCAGCAGTTTCCTCGGGCTCTGGGGGGAGAACACTGAAGCTTTCTTC.

This clone was seen a few times. The genes are TRBV5-1 and TRBJ2-1, with D hard to call. V was cut by 2 bases and J by 9 bases, with 12 bases left in between. The CDR3 length is 13 residues. CDR1 is SGHRS and CDR2 is YFSETQ in the germline V gene. CDR3 sequence (DNA): TGCGCCAGCAGCTTTGGTCCGGGCCTTGAGCAGTTCTTC. Protein product: CASSFGPGLEQFF. Variable domain in full (rest from reference TRBV5-1 and TRBJ2-1): KAGVTQTPRYLIKTRGQQVTLSCSPISGHRSVSWYQQTPGQGLQFLFEYFSETQRNKGNFPGRFSGRQFSNSRSEMNVSTLELGDSALYLCASSFGPGLEQFFGPGTRLTVL.

This clone was detected a few times. The gene calls are TRBV10-2 and TRBJ2-1; 12 bases align to TRBD2. With V trimmed by 10 bases and J by 6 bases, 7 bases remained unmatched. CDR1 is WSHSY and CDR2 is SAAADI in the germline V gene. This CDR3 contains 14 residues. DNA of the CDR3: TGCGCCACCCTAGGACTAGCGGGGACCAATGAGCAGTTCTTC. Amino acids: CATLGLAGTNEQFF.

V and J are TRBV14 and TRBJ2-7; 7 positions match TRBD1. Germline CDR1 reads SGHDN; CDR2 reads FVKESK. The CDR3 has 13 residues. V was pared by 4 bases and J by 10 bases, with 10 bases of the junction left unmatched. CDR3 amino acids: CASSLPGRGLQYF. CDR3 nucleotide sequence: TGTGCCAGCAGCCTCCCCGGAAGGGGGCTTCAGTACTTC.

V is TRBV7-9 and J is TRBJ1-1; D gene ambiguous. V lost 2 bases and J 7 bases, leaving 14 bases between the germline ends. This CDR3 comprises 14 residues. CDR1 and CDR2 (germline): SEHNR, FQNEAQ (reference sequence). CDR3 loop: CASSLSPSDCEAFF. CDR3 in DNA: TGTGCCAGCAGCTTATCCCCCAGTGATTGTGAAGCTTTCTTT.

This rearrangement joins TRBV6-5 to TRBJ2-1; D may correspond to TRBD1 or TRBD2 (7 bases each). CDR1 is MNHEY, CDR2 SVGAGI, per germline. V was trimmed by 2 bases and J by 9 bases, leaving 14 bases between them. This CDR3 spans 14 amino acids. The CDR3 here is CASSYVPGGGEQFF. CDR3 in DNA: TGTGCCAGCAGTTACGTCCCAGGGGGGGGTGAGCAGTTCTTC.